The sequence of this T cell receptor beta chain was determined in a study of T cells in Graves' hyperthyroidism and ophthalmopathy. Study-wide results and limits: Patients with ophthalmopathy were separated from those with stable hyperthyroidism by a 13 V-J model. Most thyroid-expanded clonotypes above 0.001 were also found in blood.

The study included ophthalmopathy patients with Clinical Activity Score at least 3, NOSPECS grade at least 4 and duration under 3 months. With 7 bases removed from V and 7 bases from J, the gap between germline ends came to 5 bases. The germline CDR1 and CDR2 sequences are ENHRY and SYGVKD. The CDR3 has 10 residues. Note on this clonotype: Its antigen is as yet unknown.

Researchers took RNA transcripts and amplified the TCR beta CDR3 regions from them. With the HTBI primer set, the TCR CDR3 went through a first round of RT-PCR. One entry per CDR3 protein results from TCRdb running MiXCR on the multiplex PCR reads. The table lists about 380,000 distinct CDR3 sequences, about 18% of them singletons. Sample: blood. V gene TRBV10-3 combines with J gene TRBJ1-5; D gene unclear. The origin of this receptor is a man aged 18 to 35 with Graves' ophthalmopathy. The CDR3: CAINCQPQHF. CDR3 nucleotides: TGTGCCATCAATTGCCAGCCCCAGCATTTT.